This T cell receptor (beta chain) was profiled in a study of control samples from healthy donors and cancer patients. Only in-frame clones appear in the TCRdb table, and some are missing; sequencing was by immunoSEQ multiplex PCR. The table shows around 100,000 clones, with 90% occurring only once. A word on this clone: Other DNA sequences within the sample encode an identical CDR3.

This TCR derives from a woman between 18 and 29 years old in good health. Sequencing was carried out using blood.

The DNA of the CDR3 is TGTGCCAGCAGCCTCGAACGAAACACTGAAGCTTTCTTT. Protein: CASSLERNTEAFF. The chain couples TRBV7-2 to TRBJ1-1; no firm D call. CDR1 is SGHTA, CDR2 FQGNSA, per germline. V lost 5 bases, J lost 2 bases, and 9 bases lay in between. CDR3 length equals 13 residues.